These T cell receptor beta chains were read from a single sample in a study of blood T cell repertoires in COVID-19. Produced via immunoSEQ multiplex PCR; TCRdb's table is partial and in-frame only. The data show approximately 89,000 clones, 75% to 85% seen once. Sequenced input: peripheral blood. The receptors were gathered from a man aged 65-85 years with acute or convalescent COVID-19. Each CDR3 is given with its conserved first and last residue.

v_call	j_call	cdr3_aa
TRBV5-5	TRBJ2-5	CASSQTSGSGRETQYF
TRBV10-2	TRBJ1-2	CASSEPRDRANYGYTF
TRBV5-4	TRBJ2-7	CASSPRDNTYEQYF
TRBV7-9	TRBJ2-5	CASSLKQGAWETQYF
TRBV11-2	TRBJ1-5	CASSLVGGADQPQHF
TRBV28	TRBJ1-2	CASSLDGINYGYTF
TRBV7-8	TRBJ1-5	CASSLQGNQPQHF
TRBV19	TRBJ2-3	CASSTTTGPTSPHTQYF
TRBV7-6	TRBJ2-1	CASSLGLGGSGNEQFF
TRBV28	TRBJ2-7	CASTTGASYEQYF
TRBV5-1	TRBJ2-1	CASSLTGGTYNEQFF
TRBV5-4	TRBJ1-1	CASSLTLNTEAFF
TRBV7-2	TRBJ1-5	CASSFSDRNQPQHF
TRBV30	TRBJ1-1	CAWSALGQGGTEAFF
TRBV6-1	TRBJ2-1	CASSEQGAYNEQFF